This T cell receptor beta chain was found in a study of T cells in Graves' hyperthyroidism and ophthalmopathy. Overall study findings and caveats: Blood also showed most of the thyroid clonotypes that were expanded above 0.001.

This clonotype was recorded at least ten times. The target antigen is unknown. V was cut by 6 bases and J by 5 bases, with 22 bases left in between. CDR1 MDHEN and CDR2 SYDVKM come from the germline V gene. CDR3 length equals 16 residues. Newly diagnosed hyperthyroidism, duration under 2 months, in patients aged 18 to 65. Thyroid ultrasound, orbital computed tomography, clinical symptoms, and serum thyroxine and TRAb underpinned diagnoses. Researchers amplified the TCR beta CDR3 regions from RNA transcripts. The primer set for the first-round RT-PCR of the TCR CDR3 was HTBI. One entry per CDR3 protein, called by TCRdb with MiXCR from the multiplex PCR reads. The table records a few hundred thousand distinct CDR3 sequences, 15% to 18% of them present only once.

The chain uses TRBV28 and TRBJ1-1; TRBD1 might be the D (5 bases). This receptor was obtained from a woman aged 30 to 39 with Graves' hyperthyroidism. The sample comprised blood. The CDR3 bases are TGTGCCAGCAGAGTTGTTGGGGGTAGGGGTTGGACTGAAGCTTTCTTT. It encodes CASRVVGGRGWTEAFF.